The present entry profiles one TCR beta chain with its context. Its antigen is currently not known. Base qualities are missing; no much larger clone stands one base away. The data stem from a study of T cell responses to AZD1222 COVID-19 vaccine (dated by TCRdb to the early 2020s). As for the study more broadly: Because spike-specific TCR depth and breadth did not differ between the two schedules, AZD1222 recipients who got a second dose at roughly 4 weeks were pooled with those who got a second dose at roughly 12 weeks. Trial participants were enrolled by age into subgroups of 18-55, 56-69 and 70-plus years, and roughly 150, 30 and 60 TCR-sequenced participants, respectively, were included in these subgroups. TCR sequencing covered 230 or so trial participants: about 210 given two doses of AZD1222 and 26 given two doses of MenACWY control vaccine. Broad study findings and their caveats: Because no day 14 peak-response samples were available, repertoires were characterized only after the peak T cell response. Vaccine-associated CD4 TCRs spanned the whole spike protein, with dominant responses in regions 160-218 and 743-854. Nearly half of unique spike-specific TCRs reportedly recognized epitopes outside regions mutated in the B.1.351 and B.1.1.7 variants. Conclusions about previously exposed vaccinees were limited because only six AZD1222 recipients were SARS-CoV-2 seropositive at baseline. A significant rise in spike-specific TCR breadth and depth was observed after two AZD1222 doses relative to day 0 and relative to MenACWY recipients. In the small 56-69-year group, the increase in depth fell short of significance, most likely because of low power. Participants were mostly white British, with more females than males. The authors suggested clonal diversity may have been underestimated.

The time point label, read with the paper, signifies: baseline before first vaccination. Vaccinee samples were obtained from the UK trials COV001 and COV002, which included a single-blind randomized controlled phase 2/3 trial of AZD1222 (ChAdOx1 nCoV-19) in healthy adults. Trial participant PBMC samples were collected at day 0 and day 28 after the second dose for TCRbeta chain sequencing. The CDR3 regions of human TCRbeta chains were subjected to immunosequencing. For the original study's pipeline: TCRs in the repertoires were compared against a reference library of SARS-CoV-2-specific TCRs that had been generated with the MIRA antigen-specificity platform. Breadth was defined as the fraction of unique TCRs that were SARS-CoV-2-associated. Depth was defined as the fraction of total T cells that were SARS-CoV-2-associated. Using the MIRA data, each spike-specific TCR was assigned both to the spike region to which the TCR was reactive and to a CD4 or CD8 class. Log10-transformed breadth and depth values were compared by one-way ANOVA with Sidak's multiple comparisons tests. Held by TCRdb, this immuneACCESS table contains in-frame sequences only and omits some clones. Under half of the omission traces to an unresolved V gene where checked; the cause of the rest is unknown. From that table come the V and J calls and clone size; the DNA was used to work out D and trimming. In this sample the table shows 160,000 or so clones, roughly 92% of which occur a single time. The ten largest clones add up to about 3% of the sample.

CDR1 and CDR2 (SGHRS, YFSETQ) derive from the germline V gene. The CDR3 contains 16 residues, cysteine and phenylalanine counted. The sequence is cut down to CDR3 DNA, 48 bases in frame from base 1. Trimming costs V 5 bases and J 5 bases, and their ends lie 21 bases apart. This chain is built from TRBV5-1 and TRBJ2-3; TRBD2 could be the D gene, as 6 bases match. The TCR comes from an adult in good health. Source: peripheral blood, taken on day 0 of AZD1222 vaccination. This receptor has the CDR3 CASSPSGTENVDTQYF. In nucleotide form, the sequence is TGCGCCAGCAGTCCGTCCGGGACTGAAAATGTAGATACGCAGTATTTT.